These 3 T cell receptor beta chains originate from one sample sequenced in a study of T-cell reconstitution after alpha-beta-depleted transplantation in children. Preparation of the TCRbeta library used unique molecular identifiers. In TCRdb, the PCR reads were re-called with MiXCR into one record per CDR3 protein. Of some 260,000 distinct CDR3 sequences in the sample, roughly a quarter are singletons; the top ten hold about 5%. The sample in question was PBMCs, mostly from graft donor cells, obtained 360 days after TCRalphabeta/CD19-depleted stem cell transplant. The receptor source for this set is a female patient aged 2 to 10 who had a stem cell transplant for congenital amegakaryocytic thrombocytopenia, so the T cells may come from the graft donor.

This clonotype has a handful of counts. This chain connects TRBV10-3 to TRBJ2-7, with TRBD2 matching over 9 bases. Per the germline V gene, CDR1 is ENHRY and CDR2 is SYGVKD. This CDR3 comprises 18 residues. J gave up 6 bases and V 6 bases, and 21 bases lay outside the gene matches. CDR3 DNA: TGTGCCATCAGCAACATACCGGGACTAGCAGGCCGATTGGGCGAGCAGTACTTC. Its translation is CAISNIPGLAGRLGEQYF.

This clonotype was picked up many times. The chain carries TRBV5-1 and TRBJ2-1, with 7 bases that match TRBD2. J gave up 4 bases and V 0 bases, and 10 bases lay outside the gene matches. The germline CDR1 and CDR2 sequences are SGHRS and YFSETQ. This CDR3 has 17 residues. The chain's CDR3 is CASSLVPMAGVYNEQFF. The CDR3, as DNA: TGCGCCAGCAGCTTGGTCCCAATGGCGGGGGTTTACAATGAGCAGTTCTTC.

Only a few counts were recorded for this clonotype. The V gene is TRBV10-3, the J gene TRBJ1-6; D not certain. The germline CDR1 and CDR2 sequences are ENHRY and SYGVKD. V shed 2 bases and J shed 8 bases, with 13 bases lying between them. This CDR3 spans 15 amino acids. CDR3 loop: CAISESFAGDSPLHF. The CDR3 DNA is TGTGCCATCAGTGAGAGTTTCGCCGGGGATTCACCCCTCCACTTT.